The rows below give T cell receptor beta chains drawn from one sample of a study of a mutant IDH1 vaccine in newly diagnosed glioma. For these TCRs, the target antigens are not known. The assay was immunoSEQ multiplex PCR, and TCRdb's table has in-frame clones only and misses some. This sample carries 75,000 to 95,000 clones, roughly 91% of them seen once, and the ten largest clones take roughly 0.74%. The sequencing here drew on PBMCs, taken from a glioma patient whose treatment included an IDH1 peptide vaccine. The receptors here all came from a woman aged 45 to 65 with glioma. The CDR3 runs from the conserved cysteine through the conserved F or W. A D gene is named only where the DNA matches it firmly. Clone size, where shown, is once, few, many, or a class for clones that have expanded.

J gene,V gene,D gene,clone size,CDR3 DNA,CDR3 protein
TRBJ2-7,TRBV25-1,.,.,TGTGCCAGCAGTGAAGAAGGCAGCCTACGCTACGAGCAGTACTTC,CASSEEGSLRYEQYF
TRBJ2-7,TRBV29-1,.,.,TGCAGCGTTGAAGAAAGGGGCCGGGGAGCAACCTACGAGCAGTACTTC,CSVEERGRGATYEQYF
TRBJ1-5,TRBV2,.,.,TGTGCCAGCAGTCTAGGGGTTGCTCAGCCCCAGCATTTT,CASSLGVAQPQHF
TRBJ2-7,TRBV5-6,.,.,TGTGCCAGCAGCTGGGGGTTGGGGGCCAGGGAGCAGTACTTC,CASSWGLGAREQYF
TRBJ2-7,TRBV10-3,.,.,TGTGCCATCAGTGGCAGGAGCTCCTACGAGCAGTACTTC,CAISGRSSYEQYF
TRBJ2-7,TRBV19,.,.,TGTGCCAGTAGCCCCCAGGGGAGCCGCTCCTACGAGCAGTACTTC,CASSPQGSRSYEQYF
TRBJ1-3,TRBV7-9,.,.,TGTGCCAGCAGCTCGCCCAGGGGAGCCACTGGAAACACCATATATTTT,CASSSPRGATGNTIYF
TRBJ1-5,TRBV2,.,.,TGTGCCAGCAGCGCCGGGGGGGACCCGAATCAGCCCCAGCATTTT,CASSAGGDPNQPQHF
TRBJ2-1,TRBV7-9,.,.,TGTGCCAGCAGCTTCCTCGATCGTGAGCAGTTCTTC,CASSFLDREQFF
TRBJ2-3,TRBV5-1,.,.,TGCGCCAGCAGCTTGGCAGGGGTCGCAGATACGCAGTATTTT,CASSLAGVADTQYF
TRBJ1-5,TRBV28,.,.,TGTGCCAGCAGTTTTGTAATTCAGCCCCAGCATTTT,CASSFVIQPQHF
TRBJ2-7,TRBV7-6,.,.,TGTGCCAGCAGCAACGGGAACCCCGCGTTGTCCTACGAGCAGTACTTC,CASSNGNPALSYEQYF
TRBJ1-2,TRBV29-1,.,.,TGCAGCGTCAGCGGTGGGCGGAAGGTGGACGGCTACACCTTC,CSVSGGRKVDGYTF
TRBJ1-1,TRBV4-1,TRBD1,few,TGCGCCAGCAGCCAAGTTGGGGGACAGGGGCACGCTGAAGCTTTCTTT,CASSQVGGQGHAEAFF
TRBJ1-4,TRBV19,.,.,TGTGCCAGTAGTATGGGGAAACTGGGTGAAAAACTGTTTTTT,CASSMGKLGEKLFF
TRBJ2-1,TRBV7-3,TRBD2,few,TGTGCCAGCAGCTTAGCTCTAGCGGGCGCCAATGAGCAGTTCTTC,CASSLALAGANEQFF
TRBJ1-5,TRBV5-1,.,once,TGCGCCAGCAGCTTGGAGGGGAACAGTGGCCAGCCCCAGCATTTT,CASSLEGNSGQPQHF
TRBJ2-1,TRBV2,TRBD2,.,TGTGCCAGTACCGGGAGGGCGGTTGATGAGCAGTTCTTC,CASTGRAVDEQFF
TRBJ2-7,TRBV6-5,.,once,TGTGCCAGCAGTTACTCGGACGAGCAGTACTTC,CASSYSDEQYF
TRBJ2-4,TRBV28,.,.,TGTGCCAGCAGTTTAGGGACGCGAGGGAACATTCAGTACTTC,CASSLGTRGNIQYF
TRBJ1-1,TRBV19,.,few,TGTGCCAGCCTCAGGAACACTGAAGCTTTCTTT,CASLRNTEAFF